This TCR beta chain was sequenced for a study of T cell repertoires in cytomegalovirus infection (dated by TCRdb to between 2019 and 2020). At the level of the whole study: The peptide stimulations were aimed at well-studied HLA-B-restricted epitopes as well as recently identified HLA-C-restricted CMV epitopes, whose presentation resists viral immunomodulation. Donor HLA type was relevant to the analysis, because carriage of CMV infection together with the matching HLA type was indicated by public TCR beta signatures.

The sample's treatment or condition, from its label and the paper: in vitro stimulation with specific CMV peptide epitopes to enrich CMV-specific T cells. As to this clonotype: Its antigen is still unknown. No base quality information exists; no much larger clone differs at one position.

The reads were generated on an Illumina HiSeq 1500. The raw public reads went through TCRdb reprocessing: fastp at Q25, MiXCR clone calling, in-frame beta chains kept. Entries are consolidated by CDR3 protein sequence, retaining the most common genes and DNA. This sample gives hundreds of thousands of distinct CDR3 sequences in total; roughly 31% of them show up just once. The ten biggest clones cover about 14% of the sample. V is cut back by 4 bases and J by 1 base, with 4 bases in the junction unmatched. The CDR1 and CDR2 encoded by the germline V gene are MDHEN and SYDVKM. From the cysteine up to the phenylalanine, the CDR3 has a length of 17 residues. The CDR3 DNA has 51 bases and is translated from base 1. Broader findings and caveats from the paper: The ex vivo response was dominated by HLA-C-restricted CMV-specific TCR beta clonotypes, which also provided the single most frequent clonotype in two of eight donors. In both this cohort and an independent cohort of some 380 donors, the cumulative frequency of public TCR beta family members distinguished carriers of CMV infection plus the relevant HLA type.

This receptor was obtained from a human donor in good health (CMV status not recorded). Some clones in this sample may be carry-over from other donors' samples. The rearrangement combines TRBV28 with TRBJ2-6, with 10 bases aligning to TRBD1. The specimen was cultured CD8+ T cells from PBMCs, collected from culture after CMV antigen stimulation. The DNA reads as follows: TGTGCCAGCAGTTCCCGGACAGGGGGGTCTGGGGCCAACGTCCTGACTTTC. Translated, this gives CASSSRTGGSGANVLTF. Reference TRBV28 and TRBJ2-6 genes cover what lies past the CDR3, so the full variable domain is DVKVTQSSRYLVKRTGEKVFLECVQDMDHENMFWYRQDPGLGLRLIYFSYDVKMKEKGDIPEGYSVSREKKERFSLILESASTNQTSMYLCASSSRTGGSGANVLTFGAGSRLTVL.